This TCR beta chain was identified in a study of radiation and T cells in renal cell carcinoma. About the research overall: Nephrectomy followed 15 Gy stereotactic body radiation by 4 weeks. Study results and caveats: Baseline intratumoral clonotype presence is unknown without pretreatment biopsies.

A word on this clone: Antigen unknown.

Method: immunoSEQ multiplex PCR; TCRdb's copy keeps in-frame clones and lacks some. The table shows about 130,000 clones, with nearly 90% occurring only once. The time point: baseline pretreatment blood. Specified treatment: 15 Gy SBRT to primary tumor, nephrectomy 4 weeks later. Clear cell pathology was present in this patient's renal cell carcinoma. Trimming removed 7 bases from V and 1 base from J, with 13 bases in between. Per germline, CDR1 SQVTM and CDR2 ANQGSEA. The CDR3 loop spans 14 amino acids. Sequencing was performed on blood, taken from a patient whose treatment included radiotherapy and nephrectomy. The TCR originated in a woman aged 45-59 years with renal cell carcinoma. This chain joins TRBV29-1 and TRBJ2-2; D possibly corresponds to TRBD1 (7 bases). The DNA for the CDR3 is TGCAGCGGGCAGGGGGGAGGGAACACCGGGGAGCTGTTTTTT. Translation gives CSGQGGGNTGELFF.